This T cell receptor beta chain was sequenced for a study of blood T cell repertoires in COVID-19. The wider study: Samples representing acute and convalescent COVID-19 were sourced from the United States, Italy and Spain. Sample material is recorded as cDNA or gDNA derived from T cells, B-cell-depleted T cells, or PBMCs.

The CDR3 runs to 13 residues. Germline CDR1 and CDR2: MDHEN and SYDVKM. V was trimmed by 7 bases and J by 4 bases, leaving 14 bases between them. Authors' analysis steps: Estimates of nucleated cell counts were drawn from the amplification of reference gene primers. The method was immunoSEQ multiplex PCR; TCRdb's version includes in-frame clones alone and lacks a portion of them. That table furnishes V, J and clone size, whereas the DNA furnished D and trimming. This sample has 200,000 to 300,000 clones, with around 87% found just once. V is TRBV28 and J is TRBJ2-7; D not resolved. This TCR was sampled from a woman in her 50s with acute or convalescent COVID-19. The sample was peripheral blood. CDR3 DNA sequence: TGTGCCAGCACCTCCTCCCTCCTATACGAGCAGTACTTC. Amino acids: CASTSSLLYEQYF.